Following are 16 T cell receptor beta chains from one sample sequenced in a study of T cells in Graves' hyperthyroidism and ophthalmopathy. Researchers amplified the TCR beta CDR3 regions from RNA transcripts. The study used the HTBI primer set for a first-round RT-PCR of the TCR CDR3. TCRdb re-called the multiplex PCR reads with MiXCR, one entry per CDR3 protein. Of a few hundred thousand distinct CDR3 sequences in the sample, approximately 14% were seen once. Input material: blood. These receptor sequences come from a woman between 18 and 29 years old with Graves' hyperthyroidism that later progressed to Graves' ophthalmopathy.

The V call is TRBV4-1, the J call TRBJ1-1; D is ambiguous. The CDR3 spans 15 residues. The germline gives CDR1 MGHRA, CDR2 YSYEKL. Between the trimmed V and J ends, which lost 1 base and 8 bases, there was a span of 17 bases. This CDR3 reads CASSQVPYRPAEAFF. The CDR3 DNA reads TGCGCCAGCAGCCAAGTTCCCTATAGGCCGGCCGAAGCTTTCTTT.

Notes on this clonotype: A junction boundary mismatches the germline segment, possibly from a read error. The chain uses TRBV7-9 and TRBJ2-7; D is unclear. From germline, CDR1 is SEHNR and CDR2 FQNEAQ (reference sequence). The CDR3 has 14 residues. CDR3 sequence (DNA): TGTGCCAGCAGCCCTACTGGCAGCTCCCACGAGCAGTACTTC. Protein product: CASSPTGSSHEQYF.

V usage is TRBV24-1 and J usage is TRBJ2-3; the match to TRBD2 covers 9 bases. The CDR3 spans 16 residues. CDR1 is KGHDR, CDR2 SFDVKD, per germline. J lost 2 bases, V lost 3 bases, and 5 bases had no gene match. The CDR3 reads CATSDGSGRFTDTQYF. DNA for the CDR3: TGTGCCACCAGTGATGGTAGCGGGAGATTCACAGATACGCAGTATTTT.

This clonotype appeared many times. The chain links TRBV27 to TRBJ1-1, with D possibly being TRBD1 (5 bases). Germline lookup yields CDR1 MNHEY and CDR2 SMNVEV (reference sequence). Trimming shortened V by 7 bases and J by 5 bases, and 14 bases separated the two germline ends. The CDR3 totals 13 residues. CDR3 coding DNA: TGTGCCAGCACCCTGTATCAGGGTACTGAAGCTTTCTTT. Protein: CASTLYQGTEAFF.

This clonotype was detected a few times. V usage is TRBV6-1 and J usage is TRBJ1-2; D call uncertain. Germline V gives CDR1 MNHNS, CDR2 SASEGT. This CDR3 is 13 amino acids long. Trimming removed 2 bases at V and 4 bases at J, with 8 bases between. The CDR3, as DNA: TGTGCCAGCAGTGAAACCGACGCCTATGGCTACACCTTC. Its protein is CASSETDAYGYTF.

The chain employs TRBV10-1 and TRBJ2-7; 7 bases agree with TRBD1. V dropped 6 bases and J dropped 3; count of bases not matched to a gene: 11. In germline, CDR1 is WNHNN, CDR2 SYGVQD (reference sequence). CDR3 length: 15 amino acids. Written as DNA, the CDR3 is TGCGCCAGCAGCGACCCCGGGACAGCCATCTACGAGCAGTACTTC. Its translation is CASSDPGTAIYEQYF.

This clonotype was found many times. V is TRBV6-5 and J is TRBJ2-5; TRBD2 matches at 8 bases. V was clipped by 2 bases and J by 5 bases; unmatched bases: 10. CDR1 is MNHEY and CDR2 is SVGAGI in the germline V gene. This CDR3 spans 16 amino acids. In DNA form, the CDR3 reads TGTGCCAGCAGTTACCGTCCAGCGGGAGCCCGGGAGACCCAGTACTTC. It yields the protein CASSYRPAGARETQYF.

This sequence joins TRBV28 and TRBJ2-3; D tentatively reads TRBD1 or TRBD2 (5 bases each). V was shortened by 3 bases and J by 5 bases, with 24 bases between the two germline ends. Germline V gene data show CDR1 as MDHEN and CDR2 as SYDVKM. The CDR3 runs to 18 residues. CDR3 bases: TGTGCCAGCAGTTTGACCCGAATAAGCGGCACTAGGGGAGATACGCAGTATTTT. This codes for CASSLTRISGTRGDTQYF.

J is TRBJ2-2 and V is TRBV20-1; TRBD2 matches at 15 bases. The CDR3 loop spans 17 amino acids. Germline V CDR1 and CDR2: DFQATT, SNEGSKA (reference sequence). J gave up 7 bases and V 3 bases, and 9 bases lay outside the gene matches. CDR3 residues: CSASLWTSGRVGGELFF. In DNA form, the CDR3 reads TGCAGTGCTAGTTTGTGGACTAGCGGGAGGGTCGGCGGGGAGCTGTTTTTT.

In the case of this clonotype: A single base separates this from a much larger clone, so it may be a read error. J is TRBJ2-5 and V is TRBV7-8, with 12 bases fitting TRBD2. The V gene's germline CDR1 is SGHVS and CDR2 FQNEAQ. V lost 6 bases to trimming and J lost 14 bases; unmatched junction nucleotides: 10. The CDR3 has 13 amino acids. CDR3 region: CASSYTASGRVYF. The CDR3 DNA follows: TGTGCCAGCAGTTACACGGCTAGCGGGAGGGTCTACTTC. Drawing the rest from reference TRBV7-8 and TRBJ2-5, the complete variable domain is GAGVSQSPRYKVAKRGQDVALRCDPISGHVSLFWYQQALGQGPEFLTYFQNEAQLDKSGLPSDRFFAERPEGSVSTLKIQRTQQEDSAVYLCASSYTASGRVYFGPGTRLLVL.

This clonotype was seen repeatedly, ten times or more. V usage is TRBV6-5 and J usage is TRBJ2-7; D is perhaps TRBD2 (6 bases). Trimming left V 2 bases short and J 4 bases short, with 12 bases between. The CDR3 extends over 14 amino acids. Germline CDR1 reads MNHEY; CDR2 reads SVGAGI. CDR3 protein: CASSYGRDMYEQYF. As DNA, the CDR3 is TGTGCCAGCAGTTACGGGCGGGATATGTACGAGCAGTACTTC.

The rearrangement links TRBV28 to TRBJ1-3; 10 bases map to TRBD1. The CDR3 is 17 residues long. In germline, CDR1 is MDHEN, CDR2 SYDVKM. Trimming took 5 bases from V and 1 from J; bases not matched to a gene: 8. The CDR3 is CASSRPGQGNSGNTIYF. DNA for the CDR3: TGTGCCAGCAGTCGCCCGGGACAGGGGAATTCTGGAAACACCATATATTTT.

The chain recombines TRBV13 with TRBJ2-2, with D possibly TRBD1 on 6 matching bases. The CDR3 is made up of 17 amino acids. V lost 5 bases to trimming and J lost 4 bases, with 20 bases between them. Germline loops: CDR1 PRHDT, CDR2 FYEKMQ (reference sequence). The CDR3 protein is CASSHRDKRGPTGELFF. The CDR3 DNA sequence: TGTGCCAGCAGCCATCGGGACAAGAGGGGCCCCACCGGGGAGCTGTTTTTT.

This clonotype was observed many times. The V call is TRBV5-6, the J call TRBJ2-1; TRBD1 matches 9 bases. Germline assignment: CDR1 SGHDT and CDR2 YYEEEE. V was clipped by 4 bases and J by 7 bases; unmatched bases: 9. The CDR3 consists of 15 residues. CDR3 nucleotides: TGTGCCAGCAGCAGAACCGGGACAGGGTTGAATGAGCAGTTCTTC. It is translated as CASSRTGTGLNEQFF.

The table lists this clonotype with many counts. The chain's CDR3 is CASSLALNEQYF. The CDR3 nucleotides read TGTGCCAGCAGCTTAGCGCTAAACGAGCAGTACTTC. The chain carries TRBV7-9 and TRBJ2-7; no reliable D call. The V end was cut by 0 bases, the J end by 5 bases, with 5 bases between. CDR1 is SEHNR and CDR2 is FQNEAQ in the germline V gene (reference sequence). The CDR3 totals 12 residues. Complete variable domain (other parts from reference TRBV7-9 and TRBJ2-7): DTGVSQNPRHKITKRGQNVTFRCDPISEHNRLYWYRQTLGQGPEFLTYFQNEAQLEKSRLLSDRFSAERPKGSFSTLEIQRTEQGDSAMYLCASSLALNEQYFGPGTRLTVT.

CDR3 sequence (DNA): TGTGCCAGTAGTATTCGGGTAGCGGGAGGACTGAACACCGGGGAGCTGTTTTTT. Its protein is CASSIRVAGGLNTGELFF. V is TRBV19 and J is TRBJ2-2; 10 bases fit TRBD2. V shed 3 bases and J 1 base; nucleotides not matched to a gene: 8. Germline V gene lookup returns CDR1 LNHDA and CDR2 SQIVND (reference sequence). The CDR3 totals 18 residues.